Listed below are T cell receptor beta chains from one sample, sequenced in a study of Graves' ophthalmopathy and Graves' hyperthyroidism. Each CDR3 protein gets one entry after TCRdb re-called the multiplex PCR reads with MiXCR. The sample lists around 1.1 million distinct CDR3 sequences; approximately 35% were seen once. Input material: peripheral blood or thyroid tissue (not recorded which). These receptors all stem from an adult man with Graves' hyperthyroidism. CDR3s include the opening cysteine and the closing phenylalanine or tryptophan. Fields, in order: V gene, J gene, clone size, D gene, CDR3 length, CDR3 DNA, CDR3 protein. D genes are given only for firm matches. Expanded clones are given a class, and other clones once, few, many or no size at all.

TRBV7-8	TRBJ2-2	many	.	17	TGTGCCAGCAGCTTAACCGCGCAGGGTCCGGACACCGGGGAGCTGTTTTTT	CASSLTAQGPDTGELFF
TRBV5-1	TRBJ1-1	.	.	13	TGCGCCAGCAGCGTGTGGACTGTAACTGAAGCTTTCTTT	CASSVWTVTEAFF
TRBV2	TRBJ1-1	.	TRBD1	16	TGTGCCAGCAGTGCTAGCCCGACAGGGATGAACACTGAAGCTTTCTTT	CASSASPTGMNTEAFF
TRBV11-2	TRBJ1-6	many	.	15	TGTGCCAGCAGCGTGAGTGGAGGGATAGGCTCACCCCTCCACTTT	CASSVSGGIGSPLHF
TRBV2	TRBJ2-5	.	.	12	TGTGCCAGCAGTGAAGCGTTGGAGACCCAGTACTTC	CASSEALETQYF
TRBV4-1	TRBJ1-6	.	.	15	TGCGCCAGCAGCCAAGAATCAGGGGCTAGGTCACCCCTCCACTTT	CASSQESGARSPLHF
TRBV7-7	TRBJ2-7	many	.	16	TGTGCCAGCAGCACCGTACCCCCACGACAGTCCTACGAGCAGTACTTC	CASSTVPPRQSYEQYF
TRBV12-3/TRBV12-4	TRBJ2-5	.	.	13	TGTGCCAGCAGTTTAGTCGGGGAGGAGACCCGGTACTTC	CASSLVGEETRYF
TRBV6-5	TRBJ1-5	few	.	13	TGTGCCAGCAGCAGGGGAAAAGGGCAGCCCCAGCATTTT	CASSRGKGQPQHF
TRBV12-3/TRBV12-4	TRBJ1-2	.	.	12	TGTGCCAGCAGGGGGGTAGTCTATGGCTACGCCTTC	CASRGVVYGYAF
TRBV15	TRBJ1-5	.	TRBD1	13	TGTGCCACCACTGGGACAGCTAATCAGCCCCAGCATTTT	CATTGTANQPQHF
TRBV7-9	TRBJ1-1	.	TRBD1	16	TGTGCCAGCAGCTCTCCCAGGACAGGGTCTAACACTGAAGCTTTCTTT	CASSSPRTGSNTEAFF
TRBV10-3	TRBJ2-5	.	TRBD2	15	TGTGCCATCAGTGGAGGGACTAGCGGTGGAGAGACCCAGTACTTC	CAISGGTSGGETQYF
TRBV10-3	TRBJ2-5	.	.	13	TGTGCCATCAGTGCCGGGACCAATCAGCCCCAGTACTTC	CAISAGTNQPQYF
TRBV24-1	TRBJ2-2	few	TRBD2	14	TGTGCCACCGCTAGCGGGAGGGGTACCGGGGAGCTGTTTTTT	CATASGRGTGELFF
TRBV6-2/TRBV6-3	TRBJ2-7	.	.	13	TGTGCCAGCAGACAAGGAGCCGCCTACGAGCAGTACTTC	CASRQGAAYEQYF
TRBV25-1	TRBJ1-1	many	.	12	TGTGCCAGCAGTGGGGTCGACACTGAAGCTTTCTTT	CASSGVDTEAFF
TRBV6-2/TRBV6-3	TRBJ1-2	.	.	16	TGTGCCAGCAGTTACTCGGGTAGAGGGGCGCAGGATGGCTACACCTTC	CASSYSGRGAQDGYTF
TRBV15	TRBJ2-7	.	.	14	TGTGCCACCAGCACCTTTGGACAGCTCTACGAGCAGTACTTC	CATSTFGQLYEQYF
TRBV24-1	TRBJ2-1	.	TRBD2	14	TGTGCCACCAGTGACCCTACTAGCGTCAATGAGCAGTTCTTC	CATSDPTSVNEQFF
TRBV29-1	TRBJ2-5	many	.	15	TGCAGCGTTGAAGGGGCGGGGAACTTGGGGGAGACCCAGTACTTC	CSVEGAGNLGETQYF
TRBV5-1	TRBJ1-5	.	TRBD1	14	TGCGCCAGCAGGGCTGGACAGGGCAATCAGCCCCAGCATTTT	CASRAGQGNQPQHF
TRBV14	TRBJ2-7	many	.	15	TGTGCCAGCAGCCAAGATCGGAACAGGGACCACGAGCAGTACTTC	CASSQDRNRDHEQYF
TRBV12-3/TRBV12-4	TRBJ1-1	many	.	13	TGTGCCAGCAGTTTGGGGGGGAAGGCTGAAGCTTTCTTT	CASSLGGKAEAFF
TRBV4-3	TRBJ2-2	few	.	12	TGCGCCAGCAGCCAAGAGAACGGGGAGCTGTTTTTT	CASSQENGELFF
TRBV10-3	TRBJ2-5	few	.	14	TGTGCCATCAGTGATGGGCAAGCTCAAGAGACCCAGTACTTC	CAISDGQAQETQYF
TRBV6-1	TRBJ1-3	.	.	13	TGTGCCAGCGGACAGAGCAGGGGAAACACCATATATTTT	CASGQSRGNTIYF
TRBV5-1	TRBJ2-2	few	.	17	TGCGCCAGCAGCCCGCAGGCCGCGCCGGCGAGGGGCGGGGAGCTGTTTTTT	CASSPQAAPARGGELFF
TRBV7-2	TRBJ2-7	.	.	15	TGTGCCAGCAGCCTTAGCGGTTACAGCTCCTACGAGCAGTACTTC	CASSLSGYSSYEQYF